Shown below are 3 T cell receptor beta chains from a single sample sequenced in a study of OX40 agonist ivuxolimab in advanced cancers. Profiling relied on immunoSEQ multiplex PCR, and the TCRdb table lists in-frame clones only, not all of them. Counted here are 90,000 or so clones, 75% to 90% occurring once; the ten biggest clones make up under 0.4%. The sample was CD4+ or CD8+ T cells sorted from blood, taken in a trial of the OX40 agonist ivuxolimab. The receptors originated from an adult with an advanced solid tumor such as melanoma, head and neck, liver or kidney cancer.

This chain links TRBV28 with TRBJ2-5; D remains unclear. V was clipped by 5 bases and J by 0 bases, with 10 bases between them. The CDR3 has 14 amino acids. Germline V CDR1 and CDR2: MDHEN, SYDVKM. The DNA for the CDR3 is TGTGCCAGCAGTGCTACCGCTTACCAAGAGACCCAGTACTTC. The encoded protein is CASSATAYQETQYF.

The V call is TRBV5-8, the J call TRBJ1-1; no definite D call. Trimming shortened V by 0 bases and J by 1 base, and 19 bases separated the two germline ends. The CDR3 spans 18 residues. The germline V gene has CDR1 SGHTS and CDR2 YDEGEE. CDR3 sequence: CASSLAGGPGYGNTEAFF. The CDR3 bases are TGTGCCAGCAGCTTGGCTGGAGGGCCCGGGTACGGGAACACTGAAGCTTTCTTT.

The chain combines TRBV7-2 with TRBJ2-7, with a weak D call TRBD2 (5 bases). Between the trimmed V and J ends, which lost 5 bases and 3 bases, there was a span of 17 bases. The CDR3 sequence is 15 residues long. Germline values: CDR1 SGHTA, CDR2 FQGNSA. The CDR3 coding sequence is TGTGCCAGCAGCCCCCCACGGGGTGCACTCTACGAGCAGTACTTC. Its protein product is CASSPPRGALYEQYF.